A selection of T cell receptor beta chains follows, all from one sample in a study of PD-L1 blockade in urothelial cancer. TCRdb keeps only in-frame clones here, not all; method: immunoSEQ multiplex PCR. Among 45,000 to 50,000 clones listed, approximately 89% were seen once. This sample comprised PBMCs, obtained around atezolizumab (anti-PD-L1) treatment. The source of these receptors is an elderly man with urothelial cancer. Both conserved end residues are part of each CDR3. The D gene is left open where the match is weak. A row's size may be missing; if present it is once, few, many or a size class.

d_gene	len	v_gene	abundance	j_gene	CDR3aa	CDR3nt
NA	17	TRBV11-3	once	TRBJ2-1	CASSSRRLATSADEQFF	TGTGCCAGCAGCTCCCGCAGGCTAGCAACGTCCGCCGATGAGCAGTTCTTC
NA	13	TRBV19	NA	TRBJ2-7	CASTTEEDCEQYF	TGTGCCAGTACCACGGAAGAGGATTGCGAGCAGTACTTC
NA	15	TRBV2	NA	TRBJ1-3	CASILDSTSGNTIYF	TGTGCCAGCATCTTGGACAGTACCTCTGGAAACACCATATATTTT
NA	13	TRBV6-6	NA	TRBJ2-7	CASSRGSLSEQYF	TGTGCCAGCAGTCGCGGGTCCCTAAGCGAGCAGTACTTC
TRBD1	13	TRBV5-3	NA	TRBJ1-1	CATQTGLNTEAFF	TGTGCCACCCAGACAGGGTTGAACACTGAAGCTTTCTTT
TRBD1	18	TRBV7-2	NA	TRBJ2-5	CASSTSPGQGAVGETQYF	TGTGCCAGCAGCACAAGTCCGGGACAGGGGGCCGTGGGAGAGACCCAGTACTTC
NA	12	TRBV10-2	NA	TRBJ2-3	CASSDTTTTQYF	TGCGCCAGCAGTGATACAACAACTACGCAGTATTTT
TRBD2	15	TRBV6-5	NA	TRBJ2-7	CASSYSLAGLYEQYF	TGTGCCAGCAGTTACTCGCTAGCGGGGTTGTACGAGCAGTACTTC
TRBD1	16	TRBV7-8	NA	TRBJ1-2	CASSSLRTGGSYGYTF	TGTGCCAGCAGCTCCCTTCGGACAGGGGGTTCCTATGGCTACACCTTC
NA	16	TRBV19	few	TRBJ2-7	CASSIAGSPYSYEQYF	TGTGCCAGTAGTATTGCCGGGTCACCGTACTCCTACGAGCAGTACTTC
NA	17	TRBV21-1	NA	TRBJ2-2	CASSKLRNGRLSGELFF	TGTGCCAGCAGCAAATTGAGGAACGGGAGGCTTAGCGGGGAGCTGTTTTTT
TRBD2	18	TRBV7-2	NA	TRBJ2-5	CASSPIGLAGGARGAQYF	TGTGCCAGCAGCCCTATCGGGCTAGCGGGGGGGGCCCGGGGAGCCCAGTACTTC
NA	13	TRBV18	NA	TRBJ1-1	CASSQGVGTLAFF	TGTGCCAGCTCACAGGGGGTAGGTACTTTGGCTTTCTTT
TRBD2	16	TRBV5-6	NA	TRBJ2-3	CASSLVMGGVTDTQYF	TGTGCCAGCAGCTTGGTAATGGGAGGGGTCACAGATACGCAGTATTTT
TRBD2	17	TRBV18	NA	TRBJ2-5	CASSLDSGILGQETQYF	TGTGCCAGCTCACTGGATAGCGGGATCCTAGGGCAAGAGACCCAGTACTTC
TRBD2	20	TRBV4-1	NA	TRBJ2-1	CASSLPGLAGEFPSYNEQFF	TGCGCCAGCAGCCTTCCGGGACTAGCGGGAGAGTTTCCGTCCTACAATGAGCAGTTCTTC
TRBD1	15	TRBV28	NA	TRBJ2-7	CASSFYRDRGPEQYF	TGTGCCAGCAGTTTCTACCGGGACAGGGGACCCGAGCAGTACTTC
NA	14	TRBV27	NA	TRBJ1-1	CASSLTGKNTEAFF	TGTGCCAGCAGTTTAACAGGCAAGAACACTGAAGCTTTCTTT
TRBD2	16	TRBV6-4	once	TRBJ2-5	CASSGSSGGYQETQYF	TGTGCCAGCAGTGGTTCTAGCGGGGGGTACCAAGAGACCCAGTACTTC
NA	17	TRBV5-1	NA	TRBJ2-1	CASSLGQGSSSYNEQFF	TGCGCCAGCAGCTTGGGGCAGGGGTCGAGCTCCTACAATGAGCAGTTCTTC
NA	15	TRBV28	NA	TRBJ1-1	CASSLAASGGTEAFF	TGTGCCAGCAGTTTAGCTGCCAGTGGAGGAACTGAAGCTTTCTTT
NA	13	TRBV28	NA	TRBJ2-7	CASSLAGVHEQYF	TGTGCCAGCAGTTTGGCAGGGGTCCACGAGCAGTACTTC